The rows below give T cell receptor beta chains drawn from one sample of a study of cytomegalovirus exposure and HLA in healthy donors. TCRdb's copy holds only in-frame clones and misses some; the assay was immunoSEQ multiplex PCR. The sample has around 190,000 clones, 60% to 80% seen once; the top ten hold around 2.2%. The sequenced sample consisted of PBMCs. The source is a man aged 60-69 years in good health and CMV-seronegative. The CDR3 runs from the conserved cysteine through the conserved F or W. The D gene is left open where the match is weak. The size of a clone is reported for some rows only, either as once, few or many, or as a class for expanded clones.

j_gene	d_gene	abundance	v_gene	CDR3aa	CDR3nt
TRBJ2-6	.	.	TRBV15	CATSRVGTGFSGANVLTF	TGTGCCACCAGCAGAGTTGGAACAGGTTTCTCTGGGGCCAACGTCCTGACTTTC
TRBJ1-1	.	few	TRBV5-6	CASTNRPGRTSFF	TGTGCCAGCACCAACAGACCAGGGCGAACGTCTTTCTTT
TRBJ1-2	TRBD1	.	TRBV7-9	CASSSPTGTDTGYTF	TGTGCCAGCAGCTCCCCAACCGGGACAGACACTGGCTACACCTTC
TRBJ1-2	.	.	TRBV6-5	CASRRQSNYGYTF	TGTGCCAGCAGGCGACAGTCTAACTATGGCTACACCTTC
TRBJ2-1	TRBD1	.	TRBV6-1	CASSEWRTGEQFF	TGTGCCAGCAGTGAATGGAGGACAGGTGAGCAGTTCTTC
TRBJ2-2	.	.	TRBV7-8	CASSFLNTGELFF	TGTGCCAGCAGCTTTCTGAACACCGGGGAGCTGTTTTTT
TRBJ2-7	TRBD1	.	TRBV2	CASSSPKRRGQGTYEQYF	TGTGCCAGCAGTTCCCCCAAAAGGCGGGGACAGGGAACCTACGAGCAGTACTTC
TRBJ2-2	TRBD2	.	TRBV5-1	CASSPRQLAVTNTGELFF	TGCGCCAGCAGCCCCCGGCAACTAGCGGTCACGAACACCGGGGAGCTGTTTTTT
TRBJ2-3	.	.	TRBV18	CASSPPSAPDTQYF	TGTGCCAGCTCACCGCCCAGCGCCCCAGATACGCAGTATTTT
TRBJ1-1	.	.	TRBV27	CASSTKWGGNTEAFF	TGTGCCAGCAGTACCAAGTGGGGGGGGAACACTGAAGCTTTCTTT
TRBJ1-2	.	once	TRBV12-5	CASSEGRYGYTF	TGTGCTAGTTCGGAGGGACGCTATGGCTACACCTTC
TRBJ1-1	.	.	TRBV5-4	CASSPGGRTGGTEAFF	TGTGCCAGCAGCCCCGGAGGCAGGACCGGAGGGACTGAAGCTTTCTTT
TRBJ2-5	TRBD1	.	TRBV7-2	CASSSDRGSETQYF	TGTGCCAGCAGCTCGGACAGGGGTAGTGAGACCCAGTACTTC
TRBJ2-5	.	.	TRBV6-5	CASSYSAGTQYF	TGTGCCAGCAGTTACTCAGCCGGGACCCAGTACTTC
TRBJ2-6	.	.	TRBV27	CASSPTSGANVLTF	TGTGCCAGCAGTCCCACATCTGGGGCCAACGTCCTGACTTTC
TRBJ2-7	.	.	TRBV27	CASSTGSGYEQYF	TGTGCCAGCAGTACCGGTAGCGGCTACGAGCAGTACTTC
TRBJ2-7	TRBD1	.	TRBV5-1	CASSLGQGIYEQYF	TGCGCCAGCAGCTTGGGACAGGGAATCTACGAGCAGTACTTC
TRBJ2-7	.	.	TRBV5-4	CASSPAGGSHEQYF	TGTGCCAGCAGCCCGGCTGGCGGCAGCCACGAGCAGTACTTC
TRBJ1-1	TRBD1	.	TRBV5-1	CASSLRTGRNTEAFF	TGCGCCAGCAGCTTACGGACAGGCCGGAACACTGAAGCTTTCTTT
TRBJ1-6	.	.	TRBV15	CATSRVVGRGNSPLHF	TGTGCCACCAGCAGAGTAGTTGGCAGGGGCAATTCACCCCTCCACTTT
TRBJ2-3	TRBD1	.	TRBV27	CASRQGADTQYF	TGTGCCAGCAGACAGGGGGCAGATACGCAGTATTTT
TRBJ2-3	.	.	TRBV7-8	CASSLARGAYRTDTQYF	TGTGCCAGCAGCTTAGCGCGGGGAGCTTACCGCACAGATACGCAGTATTTT
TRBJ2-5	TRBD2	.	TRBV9	CASSVGVLAGDQETQYF	TGTGCCAGCAGCGTAGGTGTACTAGCGGGCGACCAAGAGACCCAGTACTTC
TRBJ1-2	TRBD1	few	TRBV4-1	CASSQAGTGGGGYPF	TGCGCCAGCAGCCAAGCGGGGACAGGGGGTGGAGGCTACCCCTTC
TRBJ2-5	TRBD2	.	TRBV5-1	CASSLLGTSGGIETQYF	TGCGCCAGCAGCTTACTTGGGACTAGCGGGGGCATAGAGACCCAGTACTTC
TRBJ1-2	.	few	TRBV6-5	CASSYSGRRRGGGYTF	TGTGCCAGCAGTTACTCCGGCAGGAGGCGCGGCGGTGGCTACACCTTC
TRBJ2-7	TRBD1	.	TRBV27	CASRPRDRAFEQYF	TGTGCCAGCAGGCCACGGGACAGGGCTTTCGAGCAGTACTTC
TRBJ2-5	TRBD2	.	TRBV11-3	CASSSRLAGYEETQYF	TGTGCCAGCAGCTCCCGACTAGCGGGGTATGAAGAGACCCAGTACTTC
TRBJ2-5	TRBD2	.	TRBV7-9	CASRVGGSQETQYF	TGTGCCAGCCGGGTGGGGGGGAGCCAAGAGACCCAGTACTTC
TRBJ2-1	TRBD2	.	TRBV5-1	CASTRVSGGAYNEQFF	TGCGCCAGCACCCGAGTATCGGGGGGGGCCTACAATGAGCAGTTCTTC
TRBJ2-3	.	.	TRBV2	CAITTRRASTDTQYF	TGTGCCATCACAACGCGGCGGGCGAGCACAGATACGCAGTATTTT
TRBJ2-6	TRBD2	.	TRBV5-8	CASSSAGLAGGWTNVLTF	TGTGCCAGCAGCTCGGCGGGGCTAGCGGGGGGTTGGACCAACGTCCTGACTTTC
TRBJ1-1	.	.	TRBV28	CASSAGLSKRKNTEAFF	TGTGCCAGCAGCGCAGGGTTGTCAAAAAGGAAGAACACTGAAGCTTTCTTT
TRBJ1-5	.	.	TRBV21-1	CASSKSGLDQPQHF	TGTGCCAGCAGCAAGTCGGGGTTGGATCAGCCCCAGCATTTT
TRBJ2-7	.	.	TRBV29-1	CSVVFVGQSYEQYF	TGCAGCGTTGTATTTGTGGGGCAATCCTACGAGCAGTACTTC
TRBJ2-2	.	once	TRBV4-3	CASSQDRGLHGELFF	TGCGCCAGCAGCCAAGATAGGGGACTGCACGGGGAGCTGTTTTTT
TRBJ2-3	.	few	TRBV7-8	CASSLRDHTDTQYF	TGTGCCAGCAGTTTGCGGGACCACACAGATACGCAGTATTTT
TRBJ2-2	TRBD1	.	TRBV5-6	CASTRTGGNTGELFF	TGTGCCAGCACCCGGACAGGGGGGAACACCGGGGAGCTGTTTTTT
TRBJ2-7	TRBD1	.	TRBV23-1	CASSQNDRADEQYF	TGCGCCAGCAGTCAAAACGACAGGGCGGACGAGCAGTACTTC
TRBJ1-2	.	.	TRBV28	CASSPPVGRRPF	TGTGCCAGCAGTCCGCCGGTGGGTCGGCGGCCCTTC
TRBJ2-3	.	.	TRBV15	CATSRGSGTDTQYF	TGTGCCACCAGCAGGGGTAGCGGCACAGATACGCAGTATTTT
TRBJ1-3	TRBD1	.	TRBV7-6	CASSVQGYPGNTIYF	TGTGCCAGCAGCGTACAGGGGTACCCTGGAAACACCATATATTTT
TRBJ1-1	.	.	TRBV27	CASKATGLNTEAFF	TGTGCCAGCAAAGCGACAGGTCTCAACACTGAAGCTTTCTTT
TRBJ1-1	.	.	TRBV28	CASSLVQGNTEAFF	TGTGCCAGCAGTTTAGTGCAGGGAAACACTGAAGCTTTCTTT
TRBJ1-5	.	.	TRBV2	CASSDRDTDQPQHF	TGTGCCAGCAGTGACCGGGACACCGATCAGCCCCAGCATTTT
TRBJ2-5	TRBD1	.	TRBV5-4	CASSRPGQGGEETQYF	TGTGCCAGCAGTCGGCCGGGACAGGGAGGTGAAGAGACCCAGTACTTC
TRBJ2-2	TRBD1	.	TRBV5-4	CASSRGQGAGSTGELFF	TGTGCCAGCAGCCGGGGACAGGGGGCGGGAAGCACCGGGGAGCTGTTTTTT
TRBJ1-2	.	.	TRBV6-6	CASSYLTASGYPF	TGTGCCAGCAGTTACCTAACAGCAAGTGGCTACCCCTTC
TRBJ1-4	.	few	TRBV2	CASMERQGRGEKLFF	TGTGCCAGCATGGAACGACAAGGGCGGGGTGAAAAACTGTTTTTT